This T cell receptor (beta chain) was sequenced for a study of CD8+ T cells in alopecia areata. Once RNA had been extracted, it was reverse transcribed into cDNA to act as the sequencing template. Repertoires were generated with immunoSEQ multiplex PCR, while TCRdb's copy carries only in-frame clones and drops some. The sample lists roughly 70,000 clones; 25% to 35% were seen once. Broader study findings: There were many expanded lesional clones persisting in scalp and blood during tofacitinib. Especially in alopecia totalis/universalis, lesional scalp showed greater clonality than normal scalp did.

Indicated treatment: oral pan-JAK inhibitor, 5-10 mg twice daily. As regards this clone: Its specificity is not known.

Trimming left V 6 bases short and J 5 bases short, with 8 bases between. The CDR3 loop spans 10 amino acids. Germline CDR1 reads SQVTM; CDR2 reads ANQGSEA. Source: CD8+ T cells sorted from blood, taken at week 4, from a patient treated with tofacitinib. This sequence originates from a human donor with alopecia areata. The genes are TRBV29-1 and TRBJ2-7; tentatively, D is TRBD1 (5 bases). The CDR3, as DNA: TGCAGCGTCTTAGGGGACGAGCAGTACTTC. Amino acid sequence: CSVLGDEQYF.